This TCR beta chain was sequenced during a study of CD8+ T cells in alopecia areata. Study-wide background: Twice a day, 5 to 10 mg of oral tofacitinib was administered to treated patients. By percentage of affected scalp area, the severity of treated patients was scored.

General observations from the study: Sequencing of scalp tissue also captures the resident alphabeta T cells of normal skin.

As for treatment: oral pan-JAK inhibitor, 5-10 mg twice daily. On this clone: Antigen: not known.

Extracted from the samples, RNA was reverse transcribed into cDNA to serve as the sequencing template. The protocol was immunoSEQ multiplex PCR, while the TCRdb copy is restricted to in-frame clones and leaves out a portion. The data contain 87,000 or so clones, over 70% of them singletons. V lost 1 base and J 4 bases, leaving 6 bases between the germline ends. This CDR3 has 13 amino acids. CDR1 SNHLY and CDR2 FYNNEI come from the germline V gene. Sample: CD8+ T cells sorted from blood, taken at roughly week 45, from a patient treated with tofacitinib. This chain joins TRBV2 and TRBJ2-3; possible D gene TRBD1, 5 bases. The source is a human donor with alopecia areata. CDR3 nucleotides: TGTGCCAGCAGTGAAGGGGGCCCAGATACGCAGTATTTT. Amino acids: CASSEGGPDTQYF.